This T cell receptor (beta chain) is drawn from a study of shared clonotypes between healthy human individuals. The study's findings and limits: In several donors, around 5% of naive CD4 clonotypes appeared in common.

Assay used: immunoSEQ multiplex PCR; TCRdb lists only in-frame clones, some missing. The top ten hold roughly 1.2% of the sample, which has 1,500,000 or so clones, more than 95% seen once. Looked up from germline, CDR1 is LNHDA and CDR2 is SQIVND (reference sequence). Trimming pared 8 bases from V and 0 bases from J, leaving 7 bases between. The CDR3 is 12 amino acids. Remarks on this clone: Antigen unknown.

The receptor's source is a man aged 30-40 years in good health. The gene calls are TRBV19 and TRBJ1-2; D is possibly TRBD1 (5 bases). Sample: naive CD4+ T cells sorted from blood. Subset reported: CD45RA+ positively selected. The CDR3: CASGGTNYGYTF. The CDR3 DNA reads TGTGCCAGTGGGGGAACTAACTATGGCTACACCTTC. Full variable domain (remainder filled in from reference TRBV19 and TRBJ1-2): DGGITQSPKYLFRKEGQNVTLSCEQNLNHDAMYWYRQDPGQGLRLIYYSQIVNDFQKGDIAEGYSVSREKKESFPLTVTSAQKNPTAFYLCASGGTNYGYTFGSGTRLTVV.